A single sample is the source of the 12 T cell receptor beta chains below, sequenced in a study of blood T cell repertoires in COVID-19 (dated by TCRdb to the early 2020s). Libraries were built with the immunoSEQ multiplex PCR assay. TCRdb obtained this table from immuneACCESS and retained in-frame rearrangements with V and J assigned. These tables miss some clones; where compared with another copy, unresolved V genes account for less than half of the shortfall, and the remainder is unexplained. The sample table shows about 400,000 clones, and roughly 89% are seen once. The ten top clones hold around 1.7% of the sample. The sequencing input was PBMCs or T cells enriched from blood (not recorded which). Source of these receptors: a woman in her 30s who had recovered from COVID-19.

The genes are TRBV27 and TRBJ2-5, with a tentative D call TRBD2 (5 bases). The CDR3 covers 16 residues. The germline gives CDR1 MNHEY, CDR2 SMNVEV (reference sequence). Deletions cut 5 bases from V and 3 bases from J, with 19 bases between. CDR3 coding DNA: TGTGCCAGCAGTCCACTTAGCTGGGGAGAGGAAGAGACCCAGTACTTC. It yields the protein CASSPLSWGEEETQYF.

The rearrangement joins TRBV9 to TRBJ1-1; D gene uncertain. The CDR3 spans 15 residues. Germline loops: CDR1 SGDLS, CDR2 YYNGEE. The V end was cut by 7 bases, the J end by 5 bases, with 21 bases between. This CDR3 reads CASRAYTGSGTEAFF. For the CDR3, the DNA is TGTGCCAGCCGGGCCTACACGGGGAGTGGGACTGAAGCTTTCTTT.

The chain links TRBV27 to TRBJ1-2; 7 nucleotides agree with TRBD1. V dropped 6 bases and J dropped 4; count of bases not matched to a gene: 11. This CDR3 has 15 residues. Looked up from germline, CDR1 is MNHEY and CDR2 is SMNVEV (reference sequence). DNA for the CDR3: TGTGCCAGCAGCCACTTCAGGGGGGTAATCTATGGCTACACCTTC. It encodes CASSHFRGVIYGYTF.

The chain joins TRBV5-4 to TRBJ2-7, with D maybe TRBD2 (6 bases). From germline, CDR1 is SGHNT and CDR2 YYREEE (reference sequence). The CDR3 spans 12 residues. With 4 bases removed from V and 6 bases from J, the gap between germline ends came to 11 bases. CDR3 coding DNA: TGTGCCAGCAGCCCCGGACTATCCGAGCAGTACTTC. Protein product: CASSPGLSEQYF.

CDR3 sequence reads: CAKRGLGQPQHF. As DNA, the CDR3 is TGTGCCAAAAGGGGGCTCGGTCAGCCCCAGCATTTT. The chain is built from TRBV25-1 and TRBJ1-5, with TRBD1 identical over 7 bases. Per germline, CDR1 MGHDK and CDR2 SYGVNS. The V gene end was trimmed by 10 bases and the J gene end by 6 bases; junction bases not matched to a gene: 6. This CDR3 has 12 amino acids.

The gene calls are TRBV7-2 and TRBJ1-1; 9 nucleotides agree with TRBD1. There are 16 residues in the CDR3. V was pared by 4 bases and J by 4 bases, with 10 bases of the junction left unmatched. Germline CDR1 and CDR2: SGHTA and FQGNSA. CDR3 amino acids: CASSSAPGQGPTEAFF. The CDR3 nucleotides are TGTGCCAGCAGCTCCGCACCGGGACAGGGCCCCACTGAAGCTTTCTTT.

The DNA for the CDR3 is TGTGCCAGCAGGGCGGGACTGGCCTACGAGCAGTACTTC. Its protein is CASRAGLAYEQYF. V is TRBV12-3 or TRBV12-4 and J is TRBJ2-7; D perhaps matches TRBD2 (6 bases). The CDR3 is 13 residues long. Trimming took 6 bases from V and 2 from J, leaving 11 bases between them.

The chain joins TRBV2 to TRBJ2-2; TRBD2 matches 9 bases. There are 16 residues in the CDR3. CDR1 and CDR2 (germline): SNHLY, FYNNEI. Unmatched junction bases numbered 13, after V lost 8 bases and J lost 6 bases. CDR3 coding DNA: TGTGCCAGCCGGATAGGAAGCGGGAGGTTGTCCGGGGAGCTGTTTTTT. Its translation: CASRIGSGRLSGELFF.

V is TRBV9 and J is TRBJ1-1; D unresolved. The CDR3 sequence is 14 residues long. V was cut by 0 bases and J by 0 bases, with 6 bases left in between. Germline lookup yields CDR1 SGDLS and CDR2 YYNGEE. The CDR3 protein is CASSVAPVNTEAFF. CDR3 DNA: TGTGCCAGCAGCGTAGCCCCAGTGAACACTGAAGCTTTCTTT.

This rearrangement joins TRBV5-6 to TRBJ2-7, with TRBD1 as a possible D gene (6 bases). CDR1 is SGHDT, CDR2 YYEEEE, per germline. The CDR3 loop spans 14 amino acids. Deletions cut 5 bases from V and 0 bases from J, with 12 bases between. CDR3 amino acids: CASRGTHPSYEQYF. CDR3 sequence (DNA): TGTGCCAGCAGAGGGACACATCCCTCCTACGAGCAGTACTTC.

The chain is built from TRBV5-5 and TRBJ1-6; D possibly corresponds to TRBD1 (6 bases). This CDR3 comprises 15 residues. CDR1 is SGHKS and CDR2 is YYEKEE in the germline V gene (reference sequence). V was clipped by 4 bases and J by 7 bases, with 15 bases between them. CDR3 sequence (DNA): TGTGCCAGCAGCCTATGGGACGGGACAAATTCACCCCTCCACTTT. Translated, it gives CASSLWDGTNSPLHF.

The chain joins TRBV6-5 to TRBJ1-1, with 7 bases matching TRBD1. This CDR3 has 14 residues. CDR1 and CDR2 (germline): MNHEY, SVGAGI. V gave up 6 bases and J gave up 2 bases; unmatched junction bases: 6. The CDR3, as DNA: TGTGCCAGCAGGAGTCGGGACAGAAACACTGAAGCTTTCTTT. Its translation is CASRSRDRNTEAFF.